This T cell receptor beta chain was identified during a study of breast tumors, draining lymph nodes, adjacent tissues. This clonotype was counted many times. Its antigen is unidentified. Axillary draining lymph nodes of breast cancer patients supplied the node samples. Overall study findings and caveats: Tumors had less TCR diversity than lymph nodes, more than nontumor tissue.

TCRdb called the multiplex PCR reads again in MiXCR, with one record for every CDR3 protein. The repertoire includes 170,000 or so distinct CDR3 sequences, roughly 30% of them detected once, and roughly 4.5% sits in the top ten. CDR3 length: 16 residues. V lost 0 bases, J lost 3 bases, and 2 bases stayed unmatched. The V gene's germline CDR1 is SGDLS and CDR2 YYNGEE. The TCR originated in a female donor with breast cancer. Some clones in this sample may be carry-over from other donors' samples. The chain links TRBV9 to TRBJ1-3; TRBD1 matches at 11 bases. Sequences were obtained from axillary lymph node tissue. The CDR3 bases are TGTGCCAGCAGCGTAGGGGACAGGGGGAGTGGAAACACCATATATTTT. This translates into CASSVGDRGSGNTIYF.